This TCR beta chain appears in the sequencing data of a study of CD8 T cells in acute hepatitis C reinfection. V lost 3 bases and J lost 2; bases outside the gene matches: 9. Germline V gene sequence: CDR1 SGHRS, CDR2 YFSETQ. This CDR3 has 16 amino acids. Time point specified: naive CD8 control sorted from an acute-time-point sample. Profiling relied on immunoSEQ multiplex PCR, and the TCRdb table lists in-frame clones only, not all of them. The sample yields about 38,000 clones, 80% to 90% seen once. The material sequenced was naive CD8+ T cells from PBMCs. V is TRBV5-1 and J is TRBJ1-2; 8 bases are shared with TRBD1. This TCR was recovered from a woman aged 18-35 years who spontaneously cleared hepatitis C infection. The DNA of the CDR3 is TGCGCCAGCAGCTCGGACAGGGACCCACCGAACTATGGCTACACCTTC. As protein: CASSSDRDPPNYGYTF. Looking up the rest from reference TRBV5-1 and TRBJ1-2 gives the full variable domain: KAGVTQTPRYLIKTRGQQVTLSCSPISGHRSVSWYQQTPGQGLQFLFEYFSETQRNKGNFPGRFSGRQFSNSRSEMNVSTLELGDSALYLCASSSDRDPPNYGYTFGSGTRLTVV.